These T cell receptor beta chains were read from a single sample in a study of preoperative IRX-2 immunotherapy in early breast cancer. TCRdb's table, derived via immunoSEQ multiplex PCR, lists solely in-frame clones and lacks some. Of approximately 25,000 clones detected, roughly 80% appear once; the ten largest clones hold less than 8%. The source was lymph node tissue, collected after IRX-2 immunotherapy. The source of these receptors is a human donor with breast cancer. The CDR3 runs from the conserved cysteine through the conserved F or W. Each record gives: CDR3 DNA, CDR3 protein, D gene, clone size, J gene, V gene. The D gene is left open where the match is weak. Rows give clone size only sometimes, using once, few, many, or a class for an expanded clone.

TGTGCCAGCAGTGAAAGGGACAGTGGCAATCAGCCCCAGCATTTT	CASSERDSGNQPQHF	TRBD1	.	TRBJ1-5	TRBV9
TGTGCCAGCAGCCCCGTGGTAATCACTTGGAATGAAAAACTGTTTTTT	CASSPVVITWNEKLFF	.	.	TRBJ1-4	TRBV9
TGTGCCAGCAGCTGGGACAGGACAACAAACTATGGCTACACCTTC	CASSWDRTTNYGYTF	TRBD1	.	TRBJ1-2	TRBV11-3
TGTGCCAGCAGTTTATTGAATACTGGGACAGGGAGGGACGAGCAGTACTTC	CASSLLNTGTGRDEQYF	TRBD1	.	TRBJ2-7	TRBV28
TGTGCCAGCACCTTATCGTTGAACACTGAAGCTTTCTTT	CASTLSLNTEAFF	.	.	TRBJ1-1	TRBV12-5
TGCGCCAGCAGCCAAGACACCTTAGCGGGCGATCAGCCCCAGCATTTT	CASSQDTLAGDQPQHF	.	once	TRBJ1-5	TRBV1
TGTGCCAGCACCCCCGCCAGCATCTACGAGCAGTACTTC	CASTPASIYEQYF	.	.	TRBJ2-7	TRBV28
TGTGCCAGCAATCCGGTTGGGGCCCCGAACACTGAAGCTTTCTTT	CASNPVGAPNTEAFF	.	.	TRBJ1-1	TRBV7-8
TGTGCCAGCAGCGATCTAGCGGGAGGGCGTCGGGAGCAGTTCTTC	CASSDLAGGRREQFF	TRBD2	.	TRBJ2-1	TRBV6-8
TGTGCCAGCAGCTTAGGACTAGCTTTCCAGGCCGAGCAGTACTTC	CASSLGLAFQAEQYF	TRBD2	.	TRBJ2-7	TRBV11-3
TGTGCCAGTAGACTTGGTTTGCAAAAAGCTTTCTTT	CASRLGLQKAFF	.	.	TRBJ1-1	TRBV19
TGTGCCAGCATGTTGGGCCAAAGTTCCTACAATGAGCAGTTCTTC	CASMLGQSSYNEQFF	.	.	TRBJ2-1	TRBV2
TGCGCCAGCAGTGACCCCAACACTGAAGCTTTCTTT	CASSDPNTEAFF	.	.	TRBJ1-1	TRBV10-2
TGCGCCAGCAGCCCGTCAATTCAAATGTTGGAAGCTTTCTTT	CASSPSIQMLEAFF	.	.	TRBJ1-1	TRBV1
TGTGCCAGCAGCGGGACAGGCATGAATCAGCCCCAGCATTTT	CASSGTGMNQPQHF	.	.	TRBJ1-5	TRBV12-1
TGCGCCAGCAGCCAAGAATGGGGGACCTACGAGCAGTACTTC	CASSQEWGTYEQYF	.	.	TRBJ2-7	TRBV23-1
TGTGCCAGCAGTGCGGACAGAAGGAACACTGAAGCTTTCTTT	CASSADRRNTEAFF	.	.	TRBJ1-1	TRBV6-8
TGTGCCAGCAGTTCGCCTTTCACCGGGACCACCAACACCGGGGAGCTGTTTTTT	CASSSPFTGTTNTGELFF	.	.	TRBJ2-2	TRBV6-8
TGTGCCAGCATCCTCCTAGGACAGGGTGTTACTGAAGCTTTCTTT	CASILLGQGVTEAFF	TRBD1	.	TRBJ1-1	TRBV11-3
TGTGCCATCGAGCAGGGTGGAGATCAGCCCCAGCATTTT	CAIEQGGDQPQHF	.	.	TRBJ1-5	TRBV28
TGTGCCAGCAGCCGTCCGCGGGGAGCGGGAGAGCAGCGAAATACGCAGTATTTT	CASSRPRGAGEQRNTQYF	TRBD2	.	TRBJ2-3	TRBV14
TGTGCCAGCACTCGGGACTCTACTGAAGCTTTCTTT	CASTRDSTEAFF	.	few	TRBJ1-1	TRBV12-5
TGCGCCAGCAGCCTCCGGGACACCTCCTCCAATGGCTACACCTTC	CASSLRDTSSNGYTF	.	.	TRBJ1-2	TRBV5-1
TGTGCCAGTAGTCCTTCCTGGGAGGGGGGTTCGTATGGCTACACCTTC	CASSPSWEGGSYGYTF	.	few	TRBJ1-2	TRBV19
TGTGCCAGTACCCGGGACGGAAGCTCCTACAATGAGCAGTTCTTC	CASTRDGSSYNEQFF	.	.	TRBJ2-1	TRBV19
TGTGCCAGCTCCCGGACAGGGGGCTACGAGCAGTACTTC	CASSRTGGYEQYF	TRBD1	.	TRBJ2-7	TRBV18
TGTGCCAGCAGTTTAGTCGAGGGGTCTGGGGCCAACGTCCTGACTTTC	CASSLVEGSGANVLTF	.	.	TRBJ2-6	TRBV28
TGTGCCTGGAGAGATCAAGGGGTCCGCGAGGACACTGAAGCTTTCTTT	CAWRDQGVREDTEAFF	.	.	TRBJ1-1	TRBV30
TGCGCCAGCAGCAAGATTGGGAGTATAAGCTCCTACAATGAGCAGTTCTTC	CASSKIGSISSYNEQFF	.	.	TRBJ2-1	TRBV5-1
TGCGCCAGCAGCCAAGACCTAAAGGGGGAGCTGTTTTTT	CASSQDLKGELFF	.	.	TRBJ2-2	TRBV23-1
TGTGCCATCAGTGTAAAAGGACTAGCGGGAGTCCGGGACGAGCAGTACTTC	CAISVKGLAGVRDEQYF	TRBD2	.	TRBJ2-7	TRBV6-8
TGTGCCAGCTCACCACAGGGAGGTTACGAGCAGTACTTC	CASSPQGGYEQYF	.	.	TRBJ2-7	TRBV18
TGCGCCAGCAGTGAGTCGATCCCGGCCTACAATGAGCAGTTCTTC	CASSESIPAYNEQFF	.	.	TRBJ2-1	TRBV10-1
TGCGCCAGCAGCCCCCGGACGACCGACTATGGCTACACCTTC	CASSPRTTDYGYTF	.	.	TRBJ1-2	TRBV5-1
TGTGCCAGCAGTCATGCGACAGGAGAAGCTTTCTTT	CASSHATGEAFF	.	once	TRBJ1-1	TRBV6-8
TGTGCCAGCAGTGAGGGCAGATATAATGAAAAACTGTTTTTT	CASSEGRYNEKLFF	.	few	TRBJ1-4	TRBV6-8
TGCGCCAGCAGCACCAGACAGGGGGTTGTGGAGACCCAGTACTTC	CASSTRQGVVETQYF	TRBD1	.	TRBJ2-5	TRBV5-1